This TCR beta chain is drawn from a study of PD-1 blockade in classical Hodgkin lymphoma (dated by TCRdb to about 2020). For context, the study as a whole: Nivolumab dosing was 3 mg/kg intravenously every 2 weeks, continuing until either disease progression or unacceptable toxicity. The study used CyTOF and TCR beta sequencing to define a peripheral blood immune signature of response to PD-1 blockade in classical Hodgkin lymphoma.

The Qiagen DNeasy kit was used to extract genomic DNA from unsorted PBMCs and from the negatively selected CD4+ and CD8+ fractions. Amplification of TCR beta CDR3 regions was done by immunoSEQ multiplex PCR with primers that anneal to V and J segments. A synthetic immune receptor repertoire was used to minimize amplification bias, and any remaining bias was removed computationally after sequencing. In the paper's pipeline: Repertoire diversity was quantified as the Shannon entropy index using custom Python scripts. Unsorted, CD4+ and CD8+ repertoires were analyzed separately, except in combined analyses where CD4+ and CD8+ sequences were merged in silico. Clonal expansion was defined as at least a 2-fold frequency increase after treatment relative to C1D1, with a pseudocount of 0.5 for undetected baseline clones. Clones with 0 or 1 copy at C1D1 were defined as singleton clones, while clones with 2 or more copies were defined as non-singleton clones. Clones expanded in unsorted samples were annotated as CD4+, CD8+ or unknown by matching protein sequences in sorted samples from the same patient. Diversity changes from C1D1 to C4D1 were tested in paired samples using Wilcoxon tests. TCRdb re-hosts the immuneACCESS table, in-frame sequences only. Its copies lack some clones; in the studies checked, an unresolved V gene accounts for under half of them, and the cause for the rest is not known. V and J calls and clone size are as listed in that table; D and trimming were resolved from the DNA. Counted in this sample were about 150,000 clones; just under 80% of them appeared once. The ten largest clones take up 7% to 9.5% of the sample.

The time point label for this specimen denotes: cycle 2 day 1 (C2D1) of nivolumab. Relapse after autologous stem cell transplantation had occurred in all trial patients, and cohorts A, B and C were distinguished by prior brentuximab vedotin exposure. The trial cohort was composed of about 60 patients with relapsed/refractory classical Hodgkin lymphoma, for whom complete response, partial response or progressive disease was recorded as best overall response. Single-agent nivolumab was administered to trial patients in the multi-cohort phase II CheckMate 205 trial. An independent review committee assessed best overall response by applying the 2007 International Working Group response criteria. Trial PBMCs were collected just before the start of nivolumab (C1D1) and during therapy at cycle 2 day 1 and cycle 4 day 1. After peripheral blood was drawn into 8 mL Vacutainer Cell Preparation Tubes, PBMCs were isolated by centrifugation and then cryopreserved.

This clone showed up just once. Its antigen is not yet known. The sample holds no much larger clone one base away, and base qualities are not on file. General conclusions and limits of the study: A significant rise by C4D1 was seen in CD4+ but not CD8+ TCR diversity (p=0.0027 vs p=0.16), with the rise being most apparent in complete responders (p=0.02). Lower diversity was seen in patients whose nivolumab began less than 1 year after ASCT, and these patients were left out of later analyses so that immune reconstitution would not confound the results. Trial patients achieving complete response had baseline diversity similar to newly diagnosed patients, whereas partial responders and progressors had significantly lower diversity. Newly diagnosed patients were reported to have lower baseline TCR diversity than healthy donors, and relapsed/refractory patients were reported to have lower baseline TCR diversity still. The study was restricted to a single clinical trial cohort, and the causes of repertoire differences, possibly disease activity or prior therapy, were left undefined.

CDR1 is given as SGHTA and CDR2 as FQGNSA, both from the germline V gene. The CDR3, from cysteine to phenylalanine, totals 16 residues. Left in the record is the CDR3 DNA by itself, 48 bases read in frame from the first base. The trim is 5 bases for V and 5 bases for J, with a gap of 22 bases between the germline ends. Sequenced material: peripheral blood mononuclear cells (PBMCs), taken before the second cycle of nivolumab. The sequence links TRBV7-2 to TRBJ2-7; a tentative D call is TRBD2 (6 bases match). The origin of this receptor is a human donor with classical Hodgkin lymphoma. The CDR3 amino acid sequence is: CASSPRRRWEENEQYF. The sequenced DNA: TGTGCCAGCAGCCCTCGGCGTAGGTGGGAGGAAAACGAGCAGTACTTC.